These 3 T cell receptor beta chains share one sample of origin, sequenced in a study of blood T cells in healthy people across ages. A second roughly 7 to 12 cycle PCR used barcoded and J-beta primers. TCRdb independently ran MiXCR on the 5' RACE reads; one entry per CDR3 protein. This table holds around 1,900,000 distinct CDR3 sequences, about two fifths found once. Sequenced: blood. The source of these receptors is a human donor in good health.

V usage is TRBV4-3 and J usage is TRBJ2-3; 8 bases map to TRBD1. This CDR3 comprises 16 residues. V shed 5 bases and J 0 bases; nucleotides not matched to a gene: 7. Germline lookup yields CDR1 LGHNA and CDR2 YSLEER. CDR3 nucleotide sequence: TGCGCCAGCAGCAATTTTTGGGACAGGAGCACAGATACGCAGTATTTT. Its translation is CASSNFWDRSTDTQYF.

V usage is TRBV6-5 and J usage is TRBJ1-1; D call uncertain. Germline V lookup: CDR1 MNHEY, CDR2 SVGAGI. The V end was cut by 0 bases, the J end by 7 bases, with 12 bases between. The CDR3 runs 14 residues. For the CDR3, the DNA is TGTGCCAGCAGTTACTCGTCGGGGTTTCGTGAAGCTTTCTTT. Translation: CASSYSSGFREAFF.

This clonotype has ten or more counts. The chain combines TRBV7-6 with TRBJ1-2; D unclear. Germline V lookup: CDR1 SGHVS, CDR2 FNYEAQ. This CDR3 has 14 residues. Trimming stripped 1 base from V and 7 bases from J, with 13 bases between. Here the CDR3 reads CASSLGSGGGGYTF. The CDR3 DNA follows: TGTGCCAGCAGCTTAGGTTCGGGCGGTGGTGGCTACACCTTC.